This T cell receptor beta chain was identified during a study of blood T cell repertoires in COVID-19. The repertoire was sequenced with immunoSEQ multiplex PCR; TCRdb's copy has only in-frame clones and lacks some. The sample consists of about 180,000 clones, about nine tenths of them appearing once. Sequencing input: peripheral blood. This clonotype was obtained from a woman between 25 and 40 years old with acute or convalescent COVID-19.

CDR3 nucleotides: TGTGCCAGCAGTCCATCGACTAGATCAGAGACCCAGTACTTC. It codes for CASSPSTRSETQYF. J is TRBJ2-5 and V is TRBV6-2 or TRBV6-3, with a weak D call TRBD2 (6 bases). The V gene lost 5 bases and the J gene lost 4 bases, with 14 bases spanning the gap. There are 14 residues in the CDR3. The germline gives CDR1 MNHEY, CDR2 SVGEGT.